A selection of T cell receptor beta chains follows, all from one sample in a study of beta chain features in type 1 diabetes. Profiling relied on immunoSEQ multiplex PCR, and the TCRdb table lists in-frame clones only, not all of them. The data show around 320,000 clones, with around 13% seen just once and more than 6.5% held by the top ten. The sequenced sample consisted of central memory CD4+ T cells from blood. All receptors come from a man under 40 in good health. Each CDR3 is given with its conserved first and last residue. Fields, in order: V gene, clone size, D gene, J gene, CDR3 DNA, CDR3 protein. A D gene is named only where the DNA matches it firmly. The size field is filled for only some rows; it gives once, few, many or a size class.

>TRBV7-2|few|NA|TRBJ2-3
TGTGCCAGCAGCCCGGACCCCCCTAGGGATACGCAGTATTTT
CASSPDPPRDTQYF
>TRBV6-6|many|TRBD1|TRBJ1-2
TGTGCCAGCAGTCCACCGACAGGGGGAGGCTACACCTTC
CASSPPTGGGYTF
>TRBV6-5|few|NA|TRBJ2-3
TGTGCCAGCGCCCGCGAGCCCGGGAGCACAGATACGCAGTATTTT
CASAREPGSTDTQYF
>TRBV9|few|TRBD2|TRBJ2-5
TGTGCCAGCAGCACACTAGCGGGGGTCCAAGAGACCCAGTACTTC
CASSTLAGVQETQYF
>TRBV7-2|few|NA|TRBJ2-3
TGTGCCAGCAGCCTTTCTGGAGGGGTGGGCACAGATACGCAGTATTTT
CASSLSGGVGTDTQYF
>TRBV7-8|NA|NA|TRBJ1-2
TGTGCCAGCAGCATGGGACCGGACTATGGCTACACCTTC
CASSMGPDYGYTF
>TRBV27|NA|TRBD2|TRBJ2-1
TGTGCCAGCAGTTCACATTCGGGGGGGCAGTTCTTC
CASSSHSGGQFF
>TRBV7-2|NA|NA|TRBJ2-7
TGTGCCAGCAGCTTAGTAGGGCTCGAGCAGTACTTC
CASSLVGLEQYF
>TRBV4-1|few|NA|TRBJ1-5
TGCGCCAGCAGCCAACAGGGACCAGGACAGCCCCAGCATTTT
CASSQQGPGQPQHF
>TRBV5-1|NA|NA|TRBJ2-3
TGCGCCAGCAGCCCGAGAAAGGACTGGCGGCGAGATACGCAGTATTTT
CASSPRKDWRRDTQYF
>TRBV2|NA|TRBD1|TRBJ2-3
TGTGCCAGCAGTGAAGGGACAGGGAGCACAGATACGCAGTATTTT
CASSEGTGSTDTQYF
>TRBV5-1|NA|TRBD1|TRBJ2-7
TGCGCCAGCAGCTTGGGACAGGGGGCTCGAGAGCAGTACTTC
CASSLGQGAREQYF
>TRBV6-5|few|NA|TRBJ2-3
TGTGCCAGCAGTTACGGAGGGCCCTTTACAGATACGCAGTATTTT
CASSYGGPFTDTQYF
>TRBV4-3|many|NA|TRBJ1-2
TGCGCCAGCAGCGACCGCCTCGAGGAGTTAGCTAACTATGGCTACACCTTC
CASSDRLEELANYGYTF
>TRBV4-3|few|TRBD1|TRBJ2-1
TGCGCCAGCAGCCAAGTGGGGACAGTTATCTATGAGCAGTTCTTC
CASSQVGTVIYEQFF
>TRBV5-4|few|TRBD1|TRBJ2-1
TGTGCCAGCAGCTCGGCGACAGGGTCATCTGAGCAGTTCTTC
CASSSATGSSEQFF
>TRBV5-4|few|NA|TRBJ2-5
TGTGCCAGCAGCAGGATTCTCAAAGAGACCCAGTACTTC
CASSRILKETQYF
>TRBV9|NA|TRBD1|TRBJ1-5
TGTGCCAGCAGCGTAGGCGGACAGGTAGATCAGCCCCAGCATTTT
CASSVGGQVDQPQHF
>TRBV27|NA|NA|TRBJ1-3
TGTGCCAGCAGTCTAGATTCCGGGGGGGTTGGAAACACCATATATTTT
CASSLDSGGVGNTIYF
>TRBV4-1|few|NA|TRBJ2-1
TGCGCCAGCAGCCACACGGGCCGGGGAAGTTACAATGAGCAGTTCTTC
CASSHTGRGSYNEQFF
>TRBV27|many|TRBD1|TRBJ1-5
TGTGCCAGCAAAAAGACAGGGGCGTCCCAGCCCCAGCATTTT
CASKKTGASQPQHF
>TRBV9|few|NA|TRBJ1-1
TGTGCCAGCAGCCTCCAGGGGCACACTGAAGCTTTCTTT
CASSLQGHTEAFF
>TRBV28|NA|NA|TRBJ2-3
TGTGCCAGCAGCTACAAGGGGTACTCGCAGTATTTT
CASSYKGYSQYF
>TRBV18|many|NA|TRBJ1-1
TGTGCCAGCTCACCAAGGGAGGGGAACACTGAAGCTTTCTTT
CASSPREGNTEAFF
>TRBV7-8|NA|NA|TRBJ2-7
TGTGCCAGCAGCTCGGACGGACCCTACGAGCAGTACTTC
CASSSDGPYEQYF
>TRBV15|few|TRBD1|TRBJ1-6
TGTGCCACCGGGACAGGGGTGAAATCACCCCTCCACTTT
CATGTGVKSPLHF
>TRBV27|many|NA|TRBJ2-2
TGTGCCAGCAGTTCCAACACCGGGGAGCTGTTTTTT
CASSSNTGELFF
>TRBV7-2|NA|NA|TRBJ2-4
TGTGCCAGCAGCTTGTTGCAGGGGCTAAACATTCAGTACTTC
CASSLLQGLNIQYF
>TRBV9|NA|TRBD2|TRBJ2-3
TGTGCCAGCAGCGCAAGGACTAGCGGGAGAGATACGCAGTATTTT
CASSARTSGRDTQYF
>TRBV11-3|few|NA|TRBJ1-2
TGTGCCAGCAGCCTTAGCGTGGCAGGGTACGCTGGCTACACCTTC
CASSLSVAGYAGYTF
>TRBV9|NA|NA|TRBJ2-3
TGTGCCAGCAGCGTAGGGATATATGCAGATACGCAGTATTTT
CASSVGIYADTQYF
>TRBV11-3|few|NA|TRBJ2-3
TGTGCCAGCAGCTTAGACTCGAGCACAGATACGCAGTATTTT
CASSLDSSTDTQYF
>TRBV6-6|NA|NA|TRBJ1-5
TGTGCCAGCAGCCTCGCCGTGAGGTCGGGGCCCCAGCATTTT
CASSLAVRSGPQHF
>TRBV6-5|NA|NA|TRBJ2-1
TGTGCCAGCAGTTGGTTCACCTCCAATGAGCAGTTCTTC
CASSWFTSNEQFF
>TRBV11-2|few|TRBD1|TRBJ1-1
TGTGCCAGCAGCGTGACAGGGCGCACTGAAGCTTTCTTT
CASSVTGRTEAFF
>TRBV19|NA|NA|TRBJ1-5
TGTGCCAGTAATCCCACCCGAGGGGGCAATCAGCCCCAGCATTTT
CASNPTRGGNQPQHF